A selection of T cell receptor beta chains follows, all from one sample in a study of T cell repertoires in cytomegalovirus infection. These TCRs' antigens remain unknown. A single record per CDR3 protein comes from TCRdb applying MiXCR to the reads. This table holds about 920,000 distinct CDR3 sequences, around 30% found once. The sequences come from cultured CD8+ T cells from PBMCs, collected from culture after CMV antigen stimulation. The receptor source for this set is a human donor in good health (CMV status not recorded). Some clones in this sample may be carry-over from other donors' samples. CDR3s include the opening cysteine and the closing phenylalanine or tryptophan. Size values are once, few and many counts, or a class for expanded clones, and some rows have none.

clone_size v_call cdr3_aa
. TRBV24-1 CATSAKRPPADYNEQFF
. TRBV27 CASSLWGGETGETQYF
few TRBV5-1 CASSARAGGLNEQFF
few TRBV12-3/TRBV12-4 CASSPSGDVEKLFF
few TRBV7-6 CASSLDPLNSPLHF
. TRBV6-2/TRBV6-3 CASSRRNEETQYF
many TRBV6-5 CASSYLPTPEAYGYTF
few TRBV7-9 CASSNRTGIFPEAFF
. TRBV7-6 CASSGGDRSNQPQHF
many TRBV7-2 CASSSPLRVVVDGYTF
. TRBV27 CASSQLGQGIYEQYF
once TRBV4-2 CASSQDPLTGSSYNEQFF
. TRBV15 CATSSRVQGTQPQHF
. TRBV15 CATSSPQDNEQFF
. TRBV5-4 CASSPEPGFDTEAFF
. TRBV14 CASSQQPTGTYNSPLHF
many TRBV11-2 CASTSPVLGLYGYTF